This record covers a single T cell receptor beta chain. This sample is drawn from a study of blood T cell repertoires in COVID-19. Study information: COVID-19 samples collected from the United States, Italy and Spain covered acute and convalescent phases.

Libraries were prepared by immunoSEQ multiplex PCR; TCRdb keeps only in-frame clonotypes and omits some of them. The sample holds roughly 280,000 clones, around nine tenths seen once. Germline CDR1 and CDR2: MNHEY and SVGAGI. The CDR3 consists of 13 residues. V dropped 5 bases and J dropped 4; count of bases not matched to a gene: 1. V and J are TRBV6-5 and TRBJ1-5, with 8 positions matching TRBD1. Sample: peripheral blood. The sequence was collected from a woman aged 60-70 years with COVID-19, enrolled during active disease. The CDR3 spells CASSRTGNQPQHF. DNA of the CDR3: TGTGCCAGCAGTCGGACAGGGAATCAGCCCCAGCATTTT.